The TCR beta chain described here comes from a study of T cells in Graves' hyperthyroidism and ophthalmopathy. The CDR3 sequence is 12 residues long. Germline-derived CDR1 and CDR2 are SNHLY and FYNNEI. V lost 6 bases and J lost 6, with 11 bases in between. The CDR3 regions of TCR beta were amplified from RNA transcripts. The TCR CDR3 was amplified in a first-round RT-PCR using the HTBI primer set. TCRdb used MiXCR to reprocess the multiplex PCR reads, holding one entry per CDR3 protein. The table includes roughly 580,000 distinct CDR3 sequences, roughly 13% detected once. The clonotype originates from a woman aged 25 to 45 with Graves' hyperthyroidism that later progressed to Graves' ophthalmopathy. The sample comprised blood. This chain links TRBV2 with TRBJ1-2; no reliable D call. The CDR3 DNA follows: TGTGCCAGCAGCCGCAATCGGGATGGCTACACCTTC. This encodes CASSRNRDGYTF.